Below, 11 T cell receptor beta chains from the same sample are listed, as sequenced in a study of blood T cell repertoires in COVID-19. TCRdb keeps only in-frame clones here, not all; method: immunoSEQ multiplex PCR. The sample lists 60,000 to 90,000 clones; 74% were seen once. The sample was peripheral blood. The receptors shown here come from a human donor with acute or convalescent COVID-19. The donor label of this sample is uncertain.

The chain combines TRBV2 with TRBJ1-5; 7 nucleotides agree with TRBD1. V gave up 7 bases and J gave up 3 bases; unmatched junction bases: 9. The CDR3 covers 15 residues. Germline CDR1 and CDR2: SNHLY and FYNNEI. The CDR3 is CASKDRDRPNQPQHF. DNA for the CDR3: TGTGCCAGCAAGGACCGGGACAGACCCAATCAGCCCCAGCATTTT.

This chain connects TRBV5-4 to TRBJ2-1; possibly TRBD2 for D (6 bases). This CDR3 is 15 amino acids long. The V and J ends lost 4 bases and 6 bases respectively, with 17 bases between them. CDR1 is SGHNT, CDR2 YYREEE, per germline (reference sequence). The CDR3 loop reads CASSTGPREPNEQFF. For the CDR3, the DNA is TGTGCCAGCAGCACCGGGCCCCGGGAGCCCAATGAGCAGTTCTTC.

The chain uses TRBV9 and TRBJ1-3; possible D gene TRBD1, 6 bases. Looked up from germline, CDR1 is SGDLS and CDR2 is YYNGEE. The ends were cut back, 0 bases at V and 4 bases at J, with 14 bases in the middle. The CDR3 has 16 amino acids. In DNA, the CDR3 is TGTGCCAGCAGCGTAGGACAGGCAGTGAGAGGAAACACCATATATTTT. Its translation is CASSVGQAVRGNTIYF.

The chain uses TRBV7-2 and TRBJ1-1; D remains unclear. Germline assignment: CDR1 SGHTA and CDR2 FQGNSA. The CDR3 runs to 15 residues. Trimming shortened V by 5 bases and J by 6 bases, and 19 bases separated the two germline ends. The CDR3 DNA follows: TGTGCCAGCAGCCTCCTACTAGAATCAATCGCTGAAGCTTTCTTT. It codes for CASSLLLESIAEAFF. Full variable domain (outside the CDR3, taken from reference TRBV7-2 and TRBJ1-1): GAGVSQSPSNKVTEKGKDVELRCDPISGHTALYWYRQSLGQGLEFLIYFQGNSAPDKSGLPSDRFSAERTGGSVSTLTIQRTQQEDSAVYLCASSLLLESIAEAFFGQGTRLTVV.

CDR3 loop: CASSQGRRGRVYEQYF. Written as DNA, the CDR3 is TGTGCCAGCAGCCAAGGCCGGAGGGGACGGGTCTACGAGCAGTACTTC. The chain links TRBV14 to TRBJ2-7; D is perhaps TRBD2 (6 bases). Germline V gives CDR1 SGHDN, CDR2 FVKESK. The CDR3 is 16 residues long. V shed 1 base and J shed 3 bases, with 16 bases lying between them.

V usage is TRBV15 and J usage is TRBJ1-1; no firm D call. Trimming shortened V by 1 base and J by 0 bases, and 6 bases separated the two germline ends. Germline V gene data show CDR1 as LNHNV and CDR2 as YYDKDF (reference sequence). The CDR3 length is 14 residues. This chain's CDR3 is CATSRAVVNTEAFF. CDR3 coding DNA: TGTGCCACCAGCAGAGCGGTGGTGAACACTGAAGCTTTCTTT.

This rearrangement joins TRBV19 to TRBJ2-3; D gene ambiguous. V dropped 7 bases and J dropped 3 bases, with 20 bases sitting between them. This CDR3 region has 16 residues. CDR1 is LNHDA, CDR2 SQIVND, per germline (reference sequence). CDR3 residues: CASKPRVAQRTDTQYF. CDR3 bases: TGTGCCAGTAAACCCCGGGTCGCTCAAAGGACAGATACGCAGTATTTT.

V is TRBV2 and J is TRBJ2-7; D may be TRBD1 (5 bases). The CDR3 is 12 amino acids. Trimming stripped 5 bases from V and 4 bases from J, with 9 bases between. In germline, CDR1 is SNHLY, CDR2 FYNNEI. CDR3 protein: CASSRQGYEQYF. In DNA form, the CDR3 reads TGTGCCAGCAGTCGGCAGGGATACGAGCAGTACTTC. Together with reference TRBV2 and TRBJ2-7, the CDR3 gives the full variable domain: EPEVTQTPSHQVTQMGQEVILRCVPISNHLYFYWYRQILGQKVEFLVSFYNNEISEKSEIFDDQFSVERPDGSNFTLKIRSTKLEDSAMYFCASSRQGYEQYFGPGTRLTVT.

CDR3 region: CASSLAYEQFF. Here the CDR3 DNA reads TGTGCCAGCAGTTTAGCCTATGAGCAGTTCTTC. The chain uses TRBV2 and TRBJ2-1, with D unclear. Germline CDR1 is SNHLY and CDR2 is FYNNEI. The CDR3 totals 11 residues. V was clipped by 5 bases and J by 8 bases, with 7 bases between them. Variable domain in full (rest from reference TRBV2 and TRBJ2-1): EPEVTQTPSHQVTQMGQEVILRCVPISNHLYFYWYRQILGQKVEFLVSFYNNEISEKSEIFDDQFSVERPDGSNFTLKIRSTKLEDSAMYFCASSLAYEQFFGPGTRLTVL.

The J gene is TRBJ1-2, the V gene TRBV28; no reliable D call. V lost 3 bases to trimming and J lost 8 bases, with 7 bases between them. Germline lookup yields CDR1 MDHEN and CDR2 SYDVKM. The CDR3 runs to 11 residues. The CDR3 is CASSFGRGYTF. The CDR3 DNA reads TGTGCCAGCAGTTTTGGGCGCGGCTACACCTTC.

The genes are TRBV20-1 and TRBJ1-2; D is perhaps TRBD1 (6 bases). The CDR3 has 16 residues. V lost 3 bases, J lost 8 bases, and 25 bases lay in between. Germline V gene lookup returns CDR1 DFQATT and CDR2 SNEGSKA (reference sequence). CDR3 DNA: TGCAGTGCTAGTGCTCTACAGGGAGACCCTCTTAAGGGCTACACCTTC. It is translated as CSASALQGDPLKGYTF.